Listed here is a single TCR beta chain. This clone's antigen is unknown. No base quality values were provided; no much bigger clone lies one nucleotide off. This sample is part of a study of cytomegalovirus exposure and HLA in healthy donors (dated by TCRdb to 2017 to 2019). Notes on the research overall: A later analysis indicated that the 90 to 150 validation repertoires were generated on the platform also employed for the approximately 700 repertoires of the first cohort. To predict cytomegalovirus infection status, the study combined high-throughput TCR immunosequencing, statistical association of individual TCRs with disease status, and machine learning. The aim of the study was to test whether cataloging public T cell receptors could identify signatures of past pathogen exposure. In addition to the first cohort of about 650 subjects, a separate validation cohort of around 110 different subjects was used.

There are 16 amino acids in the CDR3, from cysteine to phenylalanine inclusive. The only DNA kept is the CDR3, 48 bases in frame from the first base. Clipping removes 5 bases from V and 0 bases from J, with 7 as the unmatched junction base count. CDR1 and CDR2 are drawn from the germline V gene (reference sequence): SGHAT, FQDESV. Libraries were prepared through the immunoSEQ multiplex PCR assay. Per the source publication's procedure: A statistical classification framework was built to diagnose cytomegalovirus status from the catalog of TCR beta chain sequences. The table was pulled from immuneACCESS by TCRdb, which kept in-frame rearrangements only. Such tables lose some clones; where checked, under half of the loss comes from unresolved V genes, and the rest has no known cause. V and J calls and clone size come straight from that table; D and trimming were deduced from the DNA. The sample table records 60,000 to 70,000 clones; approximately 90% of these occur just once. The ten largest clones represent roughly 1.8% of the sample.

Broader findings and caveats from the paper: The authors suggested that the approach could potentially be generalized to other disease states and immunological phenotypes. In the study, approximately 150 TCR beta chains were listed as associated with cytomegalovirus. A few of the identified cytomegalovirus-associated TCR beta chains were confirmed in vitro to be specific for cytomegalovirus antigens. Cytomegalovirus status was reported to be diagnosed by the classifier with high specificity and sensitivity in both the original and validation cohorts. Across donors, most TCR sequences were observed very rarely, whereas some public TCRs were present in many individuals. Subsequent analysis determined that TCRs grouped into clusters in the first cohort also showed a tendency toward co-occurrence across the 130 or so validation repertoires, and about 93% of cluster scores exceeded 0. A later analysis lacked HLA typing for the validation cohort, so it scored co-occurrence in that cohort across all 110 or so repertoires.

Separate from the approximately 670-subject first cohort, the validation cohort of 90 to 150 subjects was the group to which the donors belonged. The rearrangement combines TRBV11-1 with TRBJ2-3; 8 central bases correspond to TRBD2. Sequencing was performed on PBMCs. This TCR was sampled from a woman aged 18-35 years in good health and CMV-seronegative. The nucleotides read TGTGCCAGCAGCCTGATAGCGGGGACAAGCACAGATACGCAGTATTTT. Translated, this gives CASSLIAGTSTDTQYF.